The rows below give T cell receptor beta chains drawn from one sample of a study of blood T cell repertoires in COVID-19. The method was immunoSEQ multiplex PCR; TCRdb's version includes in-frame clones alone and lacks a portion of them. This table has about 97,000 clones, about four fifths appearing once. Sequencing input: peripheral blood. These receptors originate from a human donor in a cohort sampled during active COVID-19. The CDR3 runs from the conserved cysteine through the conserved F or W. The D gene is left open where the match is weak. Clone size is stated in some rows and not others, as once, few, many or a class when expanded.

D gene	CDR3 length	V gene	J gene	clone size	CDR3 DNA	CDR3 protein
TRBD2	14	TRBV10-1	TRBJ2-3	-	TGCGCCAGGGTTCGGGGACTAGCTCCAGATACGCAGTATTTT	CARVRGLAPDTQYF
-	17	TRBV5-1	TRBJ1-5	-	TGCGCCAGCAGCTTGGAGGTTCGCCAGGTGACGTATCAGCCCCAGCATTTT	CASSLEVRQVTYQPQHF
TRBD2	15	TRBV7-9	TRBJ2-1	-	TGTGCCAGCAGCTTTAGCGGGGGGGCCGGCAATGAGCAGTTCTTC	CASSFSGGAGNEQFF
TRBD1	10	TRBV28	TRBJ1-3	-	TGTGCCAGCAGTGCCCGGGACAGGTATTTT	CASSARDRYF
-	17	TRBV19	TRBJ1-5	-	TGTGCCAGTAGTTCCCTCCTGGGGGGACGTAGCAATCAGCCCCAGCATTTT	CASSSLLGGRSNQPQHF
-	15	TRBV13	TRBJ1-3	few	TGTGCCAGCAGCTTAGGGGACCGCGGGGGAAACACCATATATTTT	CASSLGDRGGNTIYF
-	12	TRBV19	TRBJ1-2	-	TGTGCCAGTAGTCAGATCGACTATGGCTACACCTTC	CASSQIDYGYTF
-	12	TRBV30	TRBJ2-5	-	TGTGCCTGGAGTGTGGGCAGGGAGACCCAGTACTTC	CAWSVGRETQYF
-	11	TRBV20-1	TRBJ1-2	once	TGCAGTGCTAGGTCCCCCGATGGCTACACCTTC	CSARSPDGYTF
TRBD2	15	TRBV7-2	TRBJ2-5	-	TGTGCCAGCAGCTTTACTAGCGGGGAGTGGGAGACCCAGTACTTC	CASSFTSGEWETQYF
TRBD1	14	TRBV2	TRBJ1-2	-	TGTGCCAGCAGTAGGGACAGGATAAACTATGGCTACACCTTC	CASSRDRINYGYTF
-	13	TRBV7-3	TRBJ2-1	-	TGTGCCAGCAGCCCTCCAGGGGTGGATGAGCAGTTCTTC	CASSPPGVDEQFF
-	14	TRBV5-1	TRBJ1-5	-	TGCGCCAGCAGCTTGGGGGGACAAGAGCAGCCCCAGCATTTT	CASSLGGQEQPQHF
-	15	TRBV6-5	TRBJ1-5	-	TGTGCCAGCAGCCTCAGCGGGGGGAACAATCAGCCCCAGCATTTT	CASSLSGGNNQPQHF
TRBD1	15	TRBV7-2	TRBJ1-2	-	TGTGCCAGCAGCCCCGGGACAGGGTTGAGAGGTGGCTACACCTTC	CASSPGTGLRGGYTF
TRBD2	14	TRBV5-1	TRBJ2-2	-	TGCGCCAGCAGCTTGAACGGGGGGGCCGGGGAGCTGTTTTTT	CASSLNGGAGELFF
TRBD2	16	TRBV18	TRBJ2-3	-	TGTGCCAGCTCACCGAGGACGGGGGGGCATACAGATACGCAGTATTTT	CASSPRTGGHTDTQYF
TRBD1	17	TRBV11-2	TRBJ1-2	few	TGTGCCAGCAGCTTCGTTCAGGGGGCGCGCGCTAACTATGGCTACACCTTC	CASSFVQGARANYGYTF
-	14	TRBV6-5	TRBJ2-7	-	TGTGCCAGCAGGCGAGGAGCAAACCAGTACGAGCAGTACTTC	CASRRGANQYEQYF
TRBD1	14	TRBV7-3	TRBJ2-1	-	TGTGCCAGCAGCGCAACAGGGGGCTGGGATGAGCAGTTCTTC	CASSATGGWDEQFF
-	11	TRBV2	TRBJ1-1	-	TGTGCCAGCAGGGGGGCTACTGAAGCTTTCTTT	CASRGATEAFF
-	15	TRBV29-1	TRBJ1-2	-	TGCAGCGTGCCCGACGAGGCTATTTCTAACTATGGCTACACCTTC	CSVPDEAISNYGYTF
TRBD2	14	TRBV10-3	TRBJ2-2	-	TGTGCCATCAGTGGCGGACTAGCCACCGGGGAGCTGTTTTTT	CAISGGLATGELFF
-	13	TRBV5-1	TRBJ2-7	-	TGCGCCAGCAGCGCGTTACAGGGTAGCGAGCAGTACTTC	CASSALQGSEQYF
TRBD2	15	TRBV20-1	TRBJ2-3	-	TGCAGTGCTAGTAAGGCTAGCGGGGGCACAGATACGCAGTATTTT	CSASKASGGTDTQYF
-	15	TRBV5-6	TRBJ2-3	-	TGTGCCAGCAGCTTGGAAGGCCAGGGCACAGATACGCAGTATTTT	CASSLEGQGTDTQYF
-	13	TRBV5-4	TRBJ2-7	few	TGTGCCAGCAGCTTGACGAGTGTCGGCGAGCAGTACTTC	CASSLTSVGEQYF
TRBD2	15	TRBV7-2	TRBJ2-7	-	TGTGCCAGCAGCACCAGACTAGCGGGGGCAGAAGAGCAGTACTTC	CASSTRLAGAEEQYF
TRBD2	15	TRBV3-1/TRBV3-2	TRBJ2-1	-	TGTGCCAGCAGCCAAGCCGGGAGGGAGAACAATGAGCAGTTCTTC	CASSQAGRENNEQFF
TRBD1	15	TRBV10-3	TRBJ1-2	-	TGTGCCATCAGGGGCGGGACAGGGGGCAGCTATGGCTACACCTTC	CAIRGGTGGSYGYTF
-	14	TRBV11-2	TRBJ1-6	-	TGTGCCAGCAGCTTAGCCGGCGGTAATTCACCCCTCCACTTT	CASSLAGGNSPLHF
-	15	TRBV2	TRBJ1-5	-	TGTGCCAGCAGTTTAATGCGTGGGGGCCATCAGCCCCAGCATTTT	CASSLMRGGHQPQHF
-	14	TRBV7-2	TRBJ2-7	-	TGTGCCAGCAGCCGGGACTCCACCTCCTACGAGCAGTACTTC	CASSRDSTSYEQYF
-	15	TRBV24-1	TRBJ1-5	-	TGTGCCACCAGTGACCCAGGGGTCTCGGGACAGCCCCAGCATTTT	CATSDPGVSGQPQHF
TRBD1	14	TRBV19	TRBJ1-2	-	TGTGCCAGCAGGGGACAGGGGGACGGAAAGGGCTACACCTTC	CASRGQGDGKGYTF
TRBD2	16	TRBV18	TRBJ2-3	once	TGTGCCAGCTCACCGATAGCGGGGCAAAGCACAGATACGCAGTATTTT	CASSPIAGQSTDTQYF
TRBD1	15	TRBV6-6	TRBJ2-1	-	TGTGCCAGCAGTTACGGGGGGACAGGGGACAATGAGCAGTTCTTC	CASSYGGTGDNEQFF